This entry features one T cell receptor beta chain sequence. Assay used: immunoSEQ multiplex PCR; TCRdb lists only in-frame clones, some missing. Seen here are tens of thousands of clones, 88% observed once, and the top ten hold 0.9% to 1.5%. The CDR3 length is 15 residues. With 0 bases removed from V and 0 bases from J, the gap between germline ends came to 6 bases. CDR1 is SGHRS, CDR2 YFSETQ, per germline. The data stem from a study of T cell changes during pregnancy in multiple sclerosis. This receptor was taken from a female donor with multiple sclerosis, enrolled in a pregnancy study. This chain links TRBV5-1 with TRBJ1-4; no clear D. The specimen was CD4+ T cells from peripheral blood mononuclear cells, collected before pregnancy. As DNA, the CDR3 is TGCGCCAGCAGCTTGGGAGGGTCAACTAATGAAAAACTGTTTTTT. As protein: CASSLGGSTNEKLFF.